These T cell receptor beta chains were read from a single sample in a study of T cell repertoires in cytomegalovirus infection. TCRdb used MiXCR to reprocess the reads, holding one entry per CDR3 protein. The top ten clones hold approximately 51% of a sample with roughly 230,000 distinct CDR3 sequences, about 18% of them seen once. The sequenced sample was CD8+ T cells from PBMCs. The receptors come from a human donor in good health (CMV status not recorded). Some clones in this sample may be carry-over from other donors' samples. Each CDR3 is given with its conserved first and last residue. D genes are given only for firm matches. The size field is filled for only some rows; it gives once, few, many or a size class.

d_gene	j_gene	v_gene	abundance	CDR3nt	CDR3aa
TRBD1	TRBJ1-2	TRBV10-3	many	TGTGCCATCCCCTCGACAGGGGGCTTGGACTATGGCTACACCTTC	CAIPSTGGLDYGYTF
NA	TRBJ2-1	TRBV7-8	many	TGTGCCAGCACCAAACGGGACTGGGCTCCCAATGAGCAGTTCTTC	CASTKRDWAPNEQFF
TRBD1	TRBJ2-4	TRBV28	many	TGTGCCAGCAGCCGTACAGGGGGAAGAGTTAAAAACATTCAGTACTTC	CASSRTGGRVKNIQYF
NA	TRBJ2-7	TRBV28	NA	TGTGCCAGCAGTTTCCGGCCCTACGAGCAGTACTTC	CASSFRPYEQYF
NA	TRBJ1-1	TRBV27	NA	TGTGCCAGCAGTTTACTCATGGGCACTGAAGCTTTCTTT	CASSLLMGTEAFF
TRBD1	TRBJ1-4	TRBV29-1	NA	TGCAGCGTCGCCGGGACAGGGGCTGAAAAACTGTTTTTT	CSVAGTGAEKLFF
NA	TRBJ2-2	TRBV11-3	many	TGTGCCAGCACTGAACGGGGGATCGGGGAGCTGTTTTTT	CASTERGIGELFF
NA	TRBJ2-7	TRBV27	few	TGTGCCAGCAGTTTATCGGCAGGGTCGCATGACATACCCTACGAGCAGTACTTC	CASSLSAGSHDIPYEQYF
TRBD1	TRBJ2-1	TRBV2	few	TGTGCCAGCAGTCAGACCCGACAGGGGGGGCTCTACAATGAGCAGTTCTTC	CASSQTRQGGLYNEQFF
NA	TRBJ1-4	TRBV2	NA	TGTGCCAGCAGGGGGGGAGACCTCACTAATGAAAAACTGTTTTTT	CASRGGDLTNEKLFF
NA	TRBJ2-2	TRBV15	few	TGTGCCACCAGCAGCAGGGGGGCGGACGGGGAGCTGTTTTTT	CATSSRGADGELFF
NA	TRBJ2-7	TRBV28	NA	TGTGCCAGCAGCTTCATTGTAACCGGGACAACCTACGAGCAGTACTTC	CASSFIVTGTTYEQYF
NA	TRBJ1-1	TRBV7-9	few	TGTGCCAGCAGCTTACAGGGTGATGAAGCTTTCTTT	CASSLQGDEAFF
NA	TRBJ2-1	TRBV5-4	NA	TGTGCCAGCAGCACGCCGCCGGGACTCGTTAACAATGAGCAGTTCTTC	CASSTPPGLVNNEQFF
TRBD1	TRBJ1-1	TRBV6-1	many	TGTGCCAGCAGGGACAGGGGGGTGGACACTGAAGCTTTCTTT	CASRDRGVDTEAFF
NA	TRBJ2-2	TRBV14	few	TGTGCCAGCAGCGTCGCCACCGGGGAGCTGTTTTTT	CASSVATGELFF